The source of this TCR beta chain is a study of T cell repertoires in cytomegalovirus infection. Study-level background: Alongside well-studied HLA-B-restricted CMV epitopes, recently identified HLA-C-restricted CMV epitopes were also used. Public TCR beta signatures provided an indication of both CMV infection and a matching HLA type.

Germline lookup yields CDR1 MNHEY and CDR2 SVGAGI. This CDR3 comprises 15 residues. J lost 2 bases, V lost 5 bases, and 7 bases had no gene match. As to this clonotype: Its antigen remains unidentified.

General study points: The response measured ex vivo was dominated by TCR beta clonotypes (HLA-C-restricted and CMV-specific).

TCRdb redid the calling of the reads with MiXCR, one entry per CDR3 protein. This table has some 560,000 distinct CDR3 sequences, 40% appearing once. This TCR derives from a human donor in good health (CMV status not recorded). Some clones in this sample may be carry-over from other donors' samples. The J gene is TRBJ2-3, the V gene TRBV6-5, with 7 bases fitting TRBD2. The source was cultured PBMCs, collected from culture after CMV antigen stimulation. CDR3: CASSRLAAVTDTQYF. The DNA of the CDR3 is TGTGCCAGCAGTAGGCTAGCGGCGGTCACAGATACGCAGTATTTT.